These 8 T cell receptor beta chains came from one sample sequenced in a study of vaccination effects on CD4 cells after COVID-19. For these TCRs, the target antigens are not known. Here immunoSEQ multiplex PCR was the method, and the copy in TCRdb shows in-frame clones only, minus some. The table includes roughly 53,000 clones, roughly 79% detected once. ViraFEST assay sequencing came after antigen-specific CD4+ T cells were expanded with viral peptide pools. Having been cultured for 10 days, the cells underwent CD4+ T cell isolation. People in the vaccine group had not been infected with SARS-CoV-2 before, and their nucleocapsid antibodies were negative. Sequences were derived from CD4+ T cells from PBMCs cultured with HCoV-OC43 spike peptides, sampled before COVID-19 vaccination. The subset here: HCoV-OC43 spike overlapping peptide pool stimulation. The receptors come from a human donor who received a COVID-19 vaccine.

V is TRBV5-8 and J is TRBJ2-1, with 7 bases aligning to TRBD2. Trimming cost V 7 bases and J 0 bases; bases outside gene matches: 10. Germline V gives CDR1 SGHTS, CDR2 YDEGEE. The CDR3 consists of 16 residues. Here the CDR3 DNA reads TGTGCCAGCCCGACTAGCCCAATTAGCTCCTACAATGAGCAGTTCTTC. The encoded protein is CASPTSPISSYNEQFF.

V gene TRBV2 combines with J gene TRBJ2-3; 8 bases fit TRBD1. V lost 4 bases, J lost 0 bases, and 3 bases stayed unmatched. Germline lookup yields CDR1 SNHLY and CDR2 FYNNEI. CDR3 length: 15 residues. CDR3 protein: CASSADRVSTDTQYF. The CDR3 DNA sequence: TGTGCCAGCAGTGCGGACAGGGTCAGCACAGATACGCAGTATTTT.

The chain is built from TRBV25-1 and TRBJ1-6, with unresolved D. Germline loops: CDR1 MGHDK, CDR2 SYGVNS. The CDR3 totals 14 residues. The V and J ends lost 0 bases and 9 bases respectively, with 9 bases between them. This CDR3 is CASSEYIRGSPLHF. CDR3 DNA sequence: TGTGCCAGCAGTGAATATATCCGGGGTTCACCCCTCCACTTT.

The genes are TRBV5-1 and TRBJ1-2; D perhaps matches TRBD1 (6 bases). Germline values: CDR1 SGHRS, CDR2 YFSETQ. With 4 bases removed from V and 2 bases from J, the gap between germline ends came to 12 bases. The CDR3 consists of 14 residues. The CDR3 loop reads CASSSGTPNYGYTF. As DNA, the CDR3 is TGCGCCAGCAGCAGCGGGACACCAAACTATGGCTACACCTTC.

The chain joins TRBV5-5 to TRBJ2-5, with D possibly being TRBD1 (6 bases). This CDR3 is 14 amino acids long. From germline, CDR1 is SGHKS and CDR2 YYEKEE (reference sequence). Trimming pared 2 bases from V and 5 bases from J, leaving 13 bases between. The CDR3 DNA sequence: TGTGCCAGCAGCTTTTTACAGGGTACGGAGACCCAGTACTTC. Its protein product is CASSFLQGTETQYF.

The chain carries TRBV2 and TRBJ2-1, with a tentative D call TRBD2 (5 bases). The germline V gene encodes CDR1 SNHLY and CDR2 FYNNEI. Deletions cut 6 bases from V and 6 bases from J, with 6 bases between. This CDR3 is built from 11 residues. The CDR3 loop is CASRLVNEQFF. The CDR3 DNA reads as TGTGCCAGCAGACTAGTCAATGAGCAGTTCTTC.

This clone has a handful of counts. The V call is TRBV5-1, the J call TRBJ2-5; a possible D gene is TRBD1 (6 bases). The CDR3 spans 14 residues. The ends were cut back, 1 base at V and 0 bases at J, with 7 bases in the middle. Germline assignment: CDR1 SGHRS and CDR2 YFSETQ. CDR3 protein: CASSLQGYQETQYF. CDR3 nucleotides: TGCGCCAGCAGCTTGCAGGGGTACCAAGAGACCCAGTACTTC.

The DNA for the CDR3 is TGTGCCAGCAGCACGGACAGCGAAGTGGGGGAGACCCAGTACTTC. Translating gives CASSTDSEVGETQYF. This chain connects TRBV7-9 to TRBJ2-5; D is possibly TRBD1 (6 bases). The germline gives CDR1 SEHNR, CDR2 FQNEAQ (reference sequence). The CDR3 has 15 amino acids. V lost 5 bases, J lost 5 bases, and 18 bases lay in between.